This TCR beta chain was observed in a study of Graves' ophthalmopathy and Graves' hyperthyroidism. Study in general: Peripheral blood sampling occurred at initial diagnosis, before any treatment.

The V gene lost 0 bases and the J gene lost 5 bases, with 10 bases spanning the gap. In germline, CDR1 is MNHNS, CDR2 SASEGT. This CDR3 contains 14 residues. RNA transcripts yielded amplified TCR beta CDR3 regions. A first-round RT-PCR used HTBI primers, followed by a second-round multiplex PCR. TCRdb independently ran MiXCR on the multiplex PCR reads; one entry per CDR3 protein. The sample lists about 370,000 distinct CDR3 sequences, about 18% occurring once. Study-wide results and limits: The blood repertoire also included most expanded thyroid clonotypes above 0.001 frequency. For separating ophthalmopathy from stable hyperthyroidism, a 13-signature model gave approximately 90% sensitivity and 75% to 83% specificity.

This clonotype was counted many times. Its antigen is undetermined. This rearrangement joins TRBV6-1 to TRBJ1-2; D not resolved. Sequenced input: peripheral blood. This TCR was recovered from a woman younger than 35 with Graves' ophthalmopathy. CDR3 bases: TGTGCCAGCAGTGAAGCAGTGTCCGGATATGGCTACACCTTC. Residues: CASSEAVSGYGYTF.